The 11 T cell receptor beta chains below were found in one sample sequenced in a study of cytomegalovirus exposure and HLA in healthy donors. Both 60 Vbeta primers and 13 Jbeta primers went into the PCR. Method: immunoSEQ multiplex PCR; TCRdb's copy keeps in-frame clones and lacks some. The sample consists of some 120,000 clones, around four fifths of them appearing once. The sample was PBMCs. These receptors all stem from a male donor in good health and CMV-seropositive.

The chain employs TRBV28 and TRBJ2-3; 7 bases match TRBD2. This CDR3 is 18 amino acids long. The V gene end was trimmed by 2 bases and the J gene end by 4 bases; junction bases not matched to a gene: 15. From germline, CDR1 is MDHEN and CDR2 SYDVKM. CDR3 nucleotides: TGTGCCAGCAGTTTAGACCCATGGGGGAGGGTTCCGGCAGATACGCAGTATTTT. Encoded protein: CASSLDPWGRVPADTQYF.

This clone came up once. The rearrangement links TRBV6-4 to TRBJ1-4, with D tentatively TRBD1 (5 bases). The CDR3 contains 19 residues. Trimming shortened V by 0 bases and J by 2 bases, and 19 bases separated the two germline ends. Germline values: CDR1 MRHNA, CDR2 SNTAGT. This chain's CDR3 is CASSDSGQGVIGTNEKLFF. The DNA for the CDR3 is TGTGCCAGCAGTGACTCGGGGCAGGGCGTCATTGGCACTAATGAAAAACTGTTTTTT.

CDR3 bases: TGTGCCAGCAGTGAAGCCTCGCGGGGGGACCTCGAGCAGTACTTC. Translated, it gives CASSEASRGDLEQYF. This chain joins TRBV2 and TRBJ2-7; 8 bases fit TRBD2. V lost 0 bases to trimming and J lost 6 bases; unmatched junction nucleotides: 7. Per the germline V gene, CDR1 is SNHLY and CDR2 is FYNNEI. The CDR3 totals 15 residues. The complete variable domain, with remaining parts taken from reference TRBV2 and TRBJ2-7, reads EPEVTQTPSHQVTQMGQEVILRCVPISNHLYFYWYRQILGQKVEFLVSFYNNEISEKSEIFDDQFSVERPDGSNFTLKIRSTKLEDSAMYFCASSEASRGDLEQYFGPGTRLTVT.

This clone was observed a few times. Sequence at one end of the junction differs from germline and may be a read error. CDR3 DNA sequence: TGTTCCAGCAGCCCGGGGGACGGCAGTAACTATGGCTACACCTTC. It codes for CSSSPGDGSNYGYTF. The J gene is TRBJ1-2, the V gene TRBV7-9, with a tentative D call TRBD1 (5 bases). This CDR3 spans 15 amino acids. From germline, CDR1 is SEHNR and CDR2 FQNEAQ (reference sequence).

CDR3 nucleotide sequence: TGTGCCAGCAGCGGGAGCGTGAGCTCCTACGAGCAGTACTTC. Its protein is CASSGSVSSYEQYF. The chain has TRBV11-2 and TRBJ2-7; tentative D call: TRBD2 (5 bases). The CDR3 is 14 amino acids. The germline V gene encodes CDR1 SGHAT and CDR2 FQNNGV. V lost 5 bases, J lost 0 bases, and 11 bases lay in between.

The chain is built from TRBV5-1 and TRBJ2-5; 10 nucleotides align to TRBD2. Germline CDR1 SGHRS, CDR2 YFSETQ. After removal of 2 bases from V and 3 bases from J, the junction contained 7 bases not matched to a gene. The CDR3 sequence is 16 residues long. CDR3 sequence (DNA): TGCGCCAGCAGCTTTGTCCCTAGCGGGAGTAAAGAGACCCAGTACTTC. This codes for CASSFVPSGSKETQYF.

This clone was observed once. This chain connects TRBV7-3 to TRBJ2-3; 9 bases match TRBD2. The CDR3 spans 21 residues. The germline V gene encodes CDR1 SGHTA and CDR2 FQGTGA. V dropped 2 bases and J dropped 0; count of bases not matched to a gene: 18. The CDR3 sequence: CASSLGRRGAGGFTSTDTQYF. CDR3 DNA: TGTGCCAGCAGCTTAGGTCGGAGGGGCGCGGGAGGGTTTACTAGCACAGATACGCAGTATTTT.

Worth noting for this clone: Within the sample, other DNA sequences also encode this same CDR3. In DNA form, the CDR3 reads TGTGCCAGCACTTTCGGGGGGTTAGGAAATCAGCCCCAGCATTTT. Translated: CASTFGGLGNQPQHF. The rearrangement links TRBV28 to TRBJ1-5, with a weak D call TRBD1 (5 bases). CDR1 MDHEN and CDR2 SYDVKM come from the germline V gene. This CDR3 comprises 15 residues. V gave up 7 bases and J gave up 4 bases, with 17 bases separating them.

This clone was picked up one time. The chain combines TRBV4-1 with TRBJ2-7; weak D call: TRBD1 (8 bases). V lost 4 bases and J 1 base, leaving 14 bases between the germline ends. In germline, CDR1 is MGHRA, CDR2 YSYEKL. The CDR3 is made up of 15 amino acids. CDR3 in DNA: TGCGCCAGCAGCCCGGACAGGGAGGGGTCCTACGAGCAGTACTTC. This gives the protein CASSPDREGSYEQYF.

This CDR3 reads CASSWTGQSEKLFF. CDR3 sequence (DNA): TGTGCCAGCAGTTGGACAGGTCAAAGTGAAAAACTGTTTTTT. The gene calls are TRBV6-5 and TRBJ1-4, with 7 nucleotides matching TRBD1. Unmatched junction bases numbered 6, after V lost 4 bases and J lost 7 bases. The germline V gene encodes CDR1 MNHEY and CDR2 SVGAGI. The CDR3 has 14 residues.

This clone appeared once. The J gene is TRBJ2-3, the V gene TRBV6-5, with TRBD2 matching over 10 bases. Per the germline V gene, CDR1 is MNHEY and CDR2 is SVGAGI. Trimming took 8 bases from V and 7 from J; bases not matched to a gene: 6. The CDR3 is 13 amino acids. CDR3 DNA sequence: TGTGCCAGCGCTAGCGGGAGCCTGAATACGCAGTATTTT. This gives the protein CASASGSLNTQYF.